This is a list of T cell receptor beta chains from one sample in a study of T-cell reconstitution after alpha-beta-depleted transplantation in children. TCRdb independently ran MiXCR on the PCR reads; one entry per CDR3 protein. Seen here are hundreds of thousands of distinct CDR3 sequences, 15% to 20% observed once, and the top ten hold 5%. This specimen was PBMCs, mostly from graft donor cells, taken 360 days after TCRalphabeta/CD19-depleted stem cell transplant. The source of these receptors is a male patient aged 10-17 years who had a stem cell transplant for acute lymphoblastic leukemia, so the T cells may come from the graft donor. CDR3s include the opening cysteine and the closing phenylalanine or tryptophan. Fields, in order: V gene, J gene, D gene, clone size, CDR3 DNA, CDR3 protein. D genes are given only for firm matches. Size tells how often a clone was seen (once, few, many) or the class of an expanded clone, and some rows leave it out.

TRBV2	TRBJ1-6	-	few	TGTGCCAGCAGTAGAGGGTTCAATTCACCCCTCCACTTT	CASSRGFNSPLHF
TRBV18	TRBJ1-2	-	few	TGTGCCAGCTCACCACTATCGTCAAACTATGGCTACACCTTC	CASSPLSSNYGYTF
TRBV19	TRBJ1-2	-	-	TGTGCCAGCCTGGAGCGGGGGACCCGGCACTATGGCTACACCTTC	CASLERGTRHYGYTF
TRBV6-5	TRBJ2-6	-	-	TGTGCCAGCAATTTACAGGGGAGGGGGGCCAACGTCCTGACTTTC	CASNLQGRGANVLTF
TRBV7-9	TRBJ2-1	TRBD1	-	TGTGCCACCGGGACAGCCTACAATGAGCAGTTCTTC	CATGTAYNEQFF
TRBV12-3/TRBV12-4	TRBJ2-4	TRBD2	-	TGTGCCAGCAGCCCCGACGGGAGGGGTGGAAACATTCAGTACTTC	CASSPDGRGGNIQYF
TRBV5-1	TRBJ2-1	-	few	TGCGCCAGCAGCTTGGGTTCTGGCCTGTTCTACAATGAGCAGTTCTTC	CASSLGSGLFYNEQFF
TRBV9	TRBJ2-3	TRBD2	-	TGTGCCAGCAGCGTAGCAAACTTAGCGGGAGGAGCAGATACGCAGTATTTT	CASSVANLAGGADTQYF
TRBV25-1	TRBJ2-3	TRBD1	many	TGTGCCAGCAGATCGACAGGGTACACAGATACGCAGTATTTT	CASRSTGYTDTQYF
TRBV13	TRBJ2-7	-	few	TGTGCCAGCAGCTTGGGAAGACAGAGACCTTACGAGCAGTACTTC	CASSLGRQRPYEQYF
TRBV7-9	TRBJ2-7	-	-	TGTGCCAGCAGCTTACAGCTTGAGCAGTACTTC	CASSLQLEQYF
TRBV20-1	TRBJ1-1	TRBD1	-	TGCAGTGCTAGAGGACAGGGGTGGAACACTGAAGCTTTCTTT	CSARGQGWNTEAFF
TRBV4-1	TRBJ2-7	TRBD2	-	TGCGCCAGCAGCCAAGATGCCCTAGCGGGAGTGCTAAAAGAGCAGCACTTC	CASSQDALAGVLKEQHF
TRBV5-1	TRBJ2-2	-	few	TGCGCCAGCAGCTCGGGACACGGGAACACCGGGGAGCTGTTTTTT	CASSSGHGNTGELFF
TRBV29-1	TRBJ2-4	-	-	TGCAGCGCTCTACAGGGCCTAAAAAACATTCAGTACTTC	CSALQGLKNIQYF
TRBV20-1	TRBJ2-7	TRBD1	few	TGCAGTGCCCGGGACAGAGTAAGCACCTACGAGCAGTACTTC	CSARDRVSTYEQYF
TRBV7-9	TRBJ1-5	-	-	TGTGCCAGCAGCGGGACTCTGGAAGTAGTCCAGCCCCAGCATTTT	CASSGTLEVVQPQHF